The 5 T cell receptor beta chains in this list originate from one sample, sequenced in a study of OX40 agonist ivuxolimab in advanced cancers. Method: immunoSEQ multiplex PCR; TCRdb's copy keeps in-frame clones and lacks some. Of 70,000 to 90,000 clones in the sample, roughly 90% are singletons; the top ten hold 0.3% to 0.4%. This material consisted of CD4+ or CD8+ T cells sorted from blood, taken in a trial of the OX40 agonist ivuxolimab. Receptors originate from an adult with an advanced solid tumor such as melanoma, head and neck, liver or kidney cancer.

J is TRBJ1-4 and V is TRBV11-2; no clear D gene. Per germline, CDR1 SGHAT and CDR2 FQNNGV. Between the trimmed V and J ends, which lost 3 bases and 5 bases, there was a span of 10 bases. The CDR3 covers 14 residues. CDR3 region: CASSLSLANEKLFF. In DNA form, the CDR3 reads TGTGCCAGCAGCTTGTCATTGGCCAATGAAAAACTGTTTTTT.

This sequence joins TRBV7-3 and TRBJ1-5; D is perhaps TRBD1 (6 bases). Between the trimmed V and J ends, which lost 4 bases and 2 bases, there was a span of 6 bases. This CDR3 is 13 amino acids long. CDR1 SGHTA and CDR2 FQGTGA come from the germline V gene. Written as DNA, the CDR3 is TGTGCCAGCAGCTCAGGGGGCAATCAGCCCCAGCATTTT. Translated: CASSSGGNQPQHF.

The rearrangement joins TRBV28 to TRBJ1-5; 7 bases fit TRBD1. Germline loops: CDR1 MDHEN, CDR2 SYDVKM. This CDR3 is 15 amino acids long. V was clipped by 2 bases and J by 5 bases; unmatched bases: 6. The CDR3 DNA follows: TGTGCCAGCAGTTTACGGGCAGGGGGATATCAGCCCCAGCATTTT. Its translation is CASSLRAGGYQPQHF. Together with reference TRBV28 and TRBJ1-5, the CDR3 gives the full variable domain: DVKVTQSSRYLVKRTGEKVFLECVQDMDHENMFWYRQDPGLGLRLIYFSYDVKMKEKGDIPEGYSVSREKKERFSLILESASTNQTSMYLCASSLRAGGYQPQHFGDGTRLSIL.

The chain carries TRBV5-1 and TRBJ2-1; 8 positions agree with TRBD2. Trimming took 0 bases from V and 7 from J; bases not matched to a gene: 12. The CDR3 is 17 amino acids. The germline gives CDR1 SGHRS, CDR2 YFSETQ. CDR3 protein: CASSLAGVLAGYNEQFF. In nucleotides, the CDR3 is TGCGCCAGCAGCTTGGCCGGAGTCCTAGCGGGTTATAATGAGCAGTTCTTC.

The V and J genes are TRBV28 and TRBJ2-7, with 7 bases matching TRBD1. With V trimmed by 3 bases and J by 5 bases, 7 bases remained unmatched. The CDR3 covers 14 residues. The germline CDR1 and CDR2 sequences are MDHEN and SYDVKM. The CDR3 bases are TGTGCCAGCAGTTTGCCAGGGGACAGCAACGAGCAGTACTTC. Translating it yields CASSLPGDSNEQYF.